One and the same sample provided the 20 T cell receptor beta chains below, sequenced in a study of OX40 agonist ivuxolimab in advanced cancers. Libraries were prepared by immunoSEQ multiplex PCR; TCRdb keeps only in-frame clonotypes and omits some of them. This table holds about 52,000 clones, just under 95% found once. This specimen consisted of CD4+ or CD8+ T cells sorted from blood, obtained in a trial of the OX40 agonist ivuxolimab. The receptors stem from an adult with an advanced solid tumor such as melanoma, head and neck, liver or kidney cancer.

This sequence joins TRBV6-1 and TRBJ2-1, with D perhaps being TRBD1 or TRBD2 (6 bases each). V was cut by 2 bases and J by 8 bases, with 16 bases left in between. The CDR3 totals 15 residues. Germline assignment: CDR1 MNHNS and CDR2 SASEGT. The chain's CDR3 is CASSEIVAGGDEQFF. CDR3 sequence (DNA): TGTGCCAGCAGTGAAATCGTAGCCGGGGGCGATGAGCAGTTCTTC.

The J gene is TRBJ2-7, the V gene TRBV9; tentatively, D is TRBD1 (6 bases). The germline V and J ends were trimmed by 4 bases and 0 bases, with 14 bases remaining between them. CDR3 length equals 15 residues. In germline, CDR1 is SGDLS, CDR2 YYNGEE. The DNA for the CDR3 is TGTGCCAGCAGCCCAGGGGATTTTAGCTCCTACGAGCAGTACTTC. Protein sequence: CASSPGDFSSYEQYF.

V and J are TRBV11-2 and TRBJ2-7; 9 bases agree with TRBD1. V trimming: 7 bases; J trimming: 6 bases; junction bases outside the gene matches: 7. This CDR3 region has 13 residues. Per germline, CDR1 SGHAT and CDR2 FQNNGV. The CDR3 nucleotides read TGTGCCAGCACGGTAACAGGGGGCCTCGAGCAGTACTTC. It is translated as CASTVTGGLEQYF.

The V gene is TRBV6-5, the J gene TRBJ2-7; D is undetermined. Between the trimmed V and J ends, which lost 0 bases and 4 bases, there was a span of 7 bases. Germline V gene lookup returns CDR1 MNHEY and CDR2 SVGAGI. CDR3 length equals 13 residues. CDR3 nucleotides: TGTGCCAGCAGTTACTCGGATGAATACGAGCAGTACTTC. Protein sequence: CASSYSDEYEQYF.

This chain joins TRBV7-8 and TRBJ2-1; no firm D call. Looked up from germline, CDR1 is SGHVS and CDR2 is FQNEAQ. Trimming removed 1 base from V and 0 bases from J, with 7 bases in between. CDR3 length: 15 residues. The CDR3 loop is CASSLEAVSYNEQFF. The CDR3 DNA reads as TGTGCCAGCAGCTTAGAGGCGGTCTCCTACAATGAGCAGTTCTTC.

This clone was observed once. The CDR3 DNA is TGTGCCAGCAGCTTGGTGGGACTAGCGGGGCCCCAAGAGACCCAGTACTTC. Protein: CASSLVGLAGPQETQYF. The chain joins TRBV5-6 to TRBJ2-5; 13 bases are shared with TRBD2. The CDR3 runs to 17 residues. Germline values: CDR1 SGHDT, CDR2 YYEEEE. V was clipped by 0 bases and J by 1 base; unmatched bases: 3.

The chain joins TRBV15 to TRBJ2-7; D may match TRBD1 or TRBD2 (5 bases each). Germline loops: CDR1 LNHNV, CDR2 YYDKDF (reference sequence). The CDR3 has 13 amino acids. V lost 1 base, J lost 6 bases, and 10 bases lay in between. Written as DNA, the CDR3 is TGTGCCACCAGCAGAGTCAGAGGGGCCGAGCAGTACTTC. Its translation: CATSRVRGAEQYF.

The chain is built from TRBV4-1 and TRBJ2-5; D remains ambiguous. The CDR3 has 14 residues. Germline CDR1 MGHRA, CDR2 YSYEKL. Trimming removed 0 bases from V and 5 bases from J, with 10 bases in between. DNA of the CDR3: TGCGCCAGCAGCCAAGAATCGGCCTTTGAGACCCAGTACTTC. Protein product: CASSQESAFETQYF.

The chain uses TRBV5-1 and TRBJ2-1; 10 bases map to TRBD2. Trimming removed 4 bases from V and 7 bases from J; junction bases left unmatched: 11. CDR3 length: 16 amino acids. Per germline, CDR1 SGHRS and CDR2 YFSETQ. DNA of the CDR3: TGCGCCAGCAGCGTACCGGGACTAGCGCCGGGGAATGAGCAGTTCTTC. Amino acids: CASSVPGLAPGNEQFF.

CDR3 sequence reads: CASSPRTGKNTGELFF. In DNA form, the CDR3 reads TGTGCCAGCAGCCCCCGGACAGGGAAGAACACCGGGGAGCTGTTTTTT. The chain employs TRBV28 and TRBJ2-2; the match to TRBD1 covers 8 bases. CDR1 MDHEN and CDR2 SYDVKM come from the germline V gene. V dropped 6 bases and J dropped 1; count of bases not matched to a gene: 7. This CDR3 has 16 residues.

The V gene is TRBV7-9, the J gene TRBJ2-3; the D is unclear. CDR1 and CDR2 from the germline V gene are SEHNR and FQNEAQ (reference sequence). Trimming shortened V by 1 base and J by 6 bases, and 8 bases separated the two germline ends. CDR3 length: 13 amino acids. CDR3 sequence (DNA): TGTGCCAGCAGCTTAGAAAAGTCTGATACGCAGTATTTT. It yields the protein CASSLEKSDTQYF.

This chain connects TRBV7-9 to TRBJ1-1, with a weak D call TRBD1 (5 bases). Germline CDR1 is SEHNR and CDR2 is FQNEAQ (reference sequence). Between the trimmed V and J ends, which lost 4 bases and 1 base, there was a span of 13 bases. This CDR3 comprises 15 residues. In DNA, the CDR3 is TGTGCCAGCAGCTCCTATGAGGGGTGGAACACTGAAGCTTTCTTT. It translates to CASSSYEGWNTEAFF.

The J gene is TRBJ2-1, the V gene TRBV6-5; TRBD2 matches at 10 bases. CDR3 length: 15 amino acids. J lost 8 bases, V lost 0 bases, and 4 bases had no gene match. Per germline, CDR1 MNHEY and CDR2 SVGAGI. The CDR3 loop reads CASSYSAGGVDEQFF. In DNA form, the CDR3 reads TGTGCCAGCAGTTACTCAGCGGGAGGGGTCGATGAGCAGTTCTTC.

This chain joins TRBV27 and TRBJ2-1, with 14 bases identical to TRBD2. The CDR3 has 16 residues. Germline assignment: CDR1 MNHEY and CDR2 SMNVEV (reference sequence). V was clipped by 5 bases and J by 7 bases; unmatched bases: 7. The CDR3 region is CASSLGTSGSGNEQFF. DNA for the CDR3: TGTGCCAGCAGTCTTGGGACTAGCGGGAGTGGTAATGAGCAGTTCTTC.

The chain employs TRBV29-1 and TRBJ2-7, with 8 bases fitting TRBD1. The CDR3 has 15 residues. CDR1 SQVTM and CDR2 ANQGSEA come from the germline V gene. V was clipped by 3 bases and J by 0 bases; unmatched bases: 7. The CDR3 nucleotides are TGCAGCGTTGAGGCTGACAGGGGACACTCCTACGAGCAGTACTTC. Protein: CSVEADRGHSYEQYF.

CDR3 residues: CAISEAGGGGLQFF. CDR3 DNA sequence: TGTGCCATCAGTGAGGCGGGGGGTGGAGGGTTGCAGTTCTTC. The chain is built from TRBV10-3 and TRBJ2-1; 8 positions agree with TRBD2. CDR1 is ENHRY and CDR2 is SYGVKD in the germline V gene. V was pared by 2 bases and J by 12 bases, with 9 bases of the junction left unmatched. The CDR3 contains 14 residues.

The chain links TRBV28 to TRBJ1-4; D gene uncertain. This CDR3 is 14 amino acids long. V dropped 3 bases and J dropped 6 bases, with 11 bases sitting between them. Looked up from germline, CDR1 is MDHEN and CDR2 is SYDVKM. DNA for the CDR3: TGTGCCAGCAGTTTTCGCGTATGGGATGAAAAACTGTTTTTT. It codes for CASSFRVWDEKLFF.

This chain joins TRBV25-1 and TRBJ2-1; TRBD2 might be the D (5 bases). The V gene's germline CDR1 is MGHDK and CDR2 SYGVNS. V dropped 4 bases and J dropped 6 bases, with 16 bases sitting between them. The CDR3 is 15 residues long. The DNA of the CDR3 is TGTGCCAGCAGTGTGGGATCCTTGAGGGCCAATGAGCAGTTCTTC. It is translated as CASSVGSLRANEQFF. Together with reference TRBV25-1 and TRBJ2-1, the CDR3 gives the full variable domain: EADIYQTPRYLVIGTGKKITLECSQTMGHDKMYWYQQDPGMELHLIHYSYGVNSTEKGDLSSESTVSRIRTEHFPLTLESARPSHTSQYLCASSVGSLRANEQFFGPGTRLTVL.

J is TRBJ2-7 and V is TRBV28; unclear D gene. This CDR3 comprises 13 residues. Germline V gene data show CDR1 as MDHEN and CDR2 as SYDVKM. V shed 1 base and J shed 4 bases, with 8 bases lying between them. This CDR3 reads CASSLYSLYEQYF. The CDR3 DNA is TGTGCCAGCAGTTTATACTCATTATACGAGCAGTACTTC.

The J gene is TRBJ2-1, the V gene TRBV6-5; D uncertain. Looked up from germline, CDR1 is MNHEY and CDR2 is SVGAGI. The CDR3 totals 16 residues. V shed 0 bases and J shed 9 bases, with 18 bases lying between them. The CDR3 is CASSYSYRPSHGEQFF. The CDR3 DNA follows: TGTGCCAGCAGTTACTCTTACCGACCCTCGCACGGTGAGCAGTTCTTC.